What follows are 2 T cell receptor beta chains derived from one specimen sequenced in a study of Graves' ophthalmopathy and Graves' hyperthyroidism listed by TCRdb under 2018. Sequencing took place on an Illumina HiSeq 2000. For repertoire sequencing, the TCR beta CDR3 regions were amplified from RNA transcripts. A first-round RT-PCR used HTBI primers with the Qiagen OneStep RT-PCR kit, followed by a second-round multiplex PCR, size selection and purification. TCRdb reprocessed the public reads (quality trimming at Q25 with fastp, clone calling with MiXCR) and kept in-frame beta chains. Rows matching on CDR3 protein sequence are summarized as one entry with the most common DNA and genes. Present in this sample are approximately 700,000 distinct CDR3 sequences, 35% to 50% of which were seen just once. The top ten hold approximately 43% of the sample. Sequencing used peripheral blood. All receptors come from an adult man with Graves' ophthalmopathy.

This clonotype was detected a few times. The chain employs TRBV24-1 and TRBJ1-5, with D possibly being TRBD1 (5 bases). CDR3 length: 15 amino acids. The germline gives CDR1 KGHDR, CDR2 SFDVKD. V was clipped by 12 bases and J by 9 bases, with 26 bases between them. The CDR3 sequence is CAWSVRGEPFRPQHF. CDR3 bases: TGTGCCTGGAGTGTAAGAGGGGAACCCTTCAGGCCCCAGCATTTT.

The V and J genes are TRBV10-2 and TRBJ2-7, with TRBD2 as a possible D gene (5 bases). There are 12 residues in the CDR3. Germline values: CDR1 WSHSY, CDR2 SAAADI. V shed 7 bases and J shed 2 bases, with 9 bases lying between them. Written as DNA, the CDR3 is TGCGCCAGCACCGCGGGCCCCTACGAGCAGTACTTC. The encoded protein is CASTAGPYEQYF.